The next 19 T cell receptor beta chains were all read from a single sample in a study of T cells in pancreatic ductal adenocarcinoma. Surgery without prior neoadjuvant therapy was the treatment of the selected pancreatic ductal adenocarcinoma patients. Repertoires were generated with immunoSEQ multiplex PCR, while TCRdb's copy carries only in-frame clones and drops some. The data show about 16,000 clones, with 88% seen just once and approximately 1% held by the top ten. Sequencing input: PBMCs. These receptor sequences come from a human donor with pancreatic ductal adenocarcinoma.

The chain carries TRBV9 and TRBJ1-2; D uncertain. Between the trimmed V and J ends, which lost 3 bases and 4 bases, there was a span of 10 bases. This CDR3 is built from 13 residues. The V gene's germline CDR1 is SGDLS and CDR2 YYNGEE. The CDR3 loop reads CASSEGGSYGYTF. For the CDR3, the DNA is TGTGCCAGCAGCGAGGGAGGTAGCTATGGCTACACCTTC.

V is TRBV28 and J is TRBJ1-5; no firm D call. The CDR3 sequence is 15 residues long. Germline V CDR1 and CDR2: MDHEN, SYDVKM. V gave up 2 bases and J gave up 1 base, with 9 bases separating them. The CDR3 protein is CASSLGGSSNQPQHF. CDR3 DNA sequence: TGTGCCAGCAGTTTAGGAGGTAGCAGCAATCAGCCCCAGCATTTT. Filled out from reference TRBV28 and TRBJ1-5, the complete variable domain reads DVKVTQSSRYLVKRTGEKVFLECVQDMDHENMFWYRQDPGLGLRLIYFSYDVKMKEKGDIPEGYSVSREKKERFSLILESASTNQTSMYLCASSLGGSSNQPQHFGDGTRLSIL.

The chain has TRBV11-2 and TRBJ1-1; 9 nucleotides align to TRBD1. Germline trimming cut 5 bases from V and 6 bases from J; bases unmatched to any gene: 7. The V gene's germline CDR1 is SGHAT and CDR2 FQNNGV. The CDR3 contains 14 residues. CDR3 loop: CASSTTGGKAEAFF. The CDR3 nucleotides are TGTGCCAGCAGCACGACAGGGGGGAAGGCTGAAGCTTTCTTT. The whole variable domain, filled in from reference TRBV11-2 and TRBJ1-1, reads EAGVAQSPRYKIIEKRQSVAFWCNPISGHATLYWYQQILGQGPKLLIQFQNNGVVDDSQLPKDRFSAERLKGVDSTLKIQPAKLEDSAVYLCASSTTGGKAEAFFGQGTRLTVV.

This chain uses TRBV7-8 with TRBJ1-1, with 7 bases fitting TRBD1. This CDR3 comprises 17 residues. Per the germline V gene, CDR1 is SGHVS and CDR2 is FQNEAQ. After removal of 3 bases from V and 2 bases from J, the junction contained 12 bases not matched to a gene. In nucleotides, the CDR3 is TGTGCCAGCAGCTTTCGCCCCGCCGGGACAGATAACACTGAAGCTTTCTTT. It specifies CASSFRPAGTDNTEAFF.

V usage is TRBV30 and J usage is TRBJ1-2; 7 nucleotides line up with TRBD1. The V and J ends lost 7 bases and 3 bases, in that order; junction bases with no gene match: 5. This CDR3 is built from 12 residues. CDR1 is GTSNPN and CDR2 is SVGIG in the germline V gene (reference sequence). CDR3 loop: CAFQGGHYGYTF. CDR3 coding DNA: TGTGCCTTTCAGGGGGGTCACTATGGCTACACCTTC. Full variable domain (rest looked up from reference TRBV30 and TRBJ1-2): SQTIHQWPATLVQPVGSPLSLECTVEGTSNPNLYWYRQAAGRGLQLLFYSVGIGQISSEVPQNLSASRPQDRQFILSSKKLLLSDSGFYLCAFQGGHYGYTFGSGTRLTVV.

This clone has a single count. V is TRBV7-3 and J is TRBJ1-1, with D possibly matching TRBD1 (5 bases). Germline V CDR1 and CDR2: SGHTA, FQGTGA. This CDR3 has 13 residues. V dropped 8 bases and J dropped 1 base, with 11 bases sitting between them. CDR3 protein: CASAVGENTEAFF. The CDR3 DNA sequence: TGTGCCAGCGCGGTAGGGGAGAACACTGAAGCTTTCTTT.

This clone came up once. V usage is TRBV5-5 and J usage is TRBJ2-3; 9 bases align to TRBD1. With V trimmed by 3 bases and J by 0 bases, 11 bases remained unmatched. Germline CDR1 SGHKS, CDR2 YYEKEE (reference sequence). The length of the CDR3 is 18 residues. CDR3 protein: CASSWDRDTDISTDTQYF. The CDR3 nucleotides read TGTGCCAGCAGCTGGGACAGGGATACCGATATTAGCACAGATACGCAGTATTTT.

The gene calls are TRBV29-1 and TRBJ1-1, with D perhaps TRBD1 (6 bases). The CDR3 spans 14 residues. With 7 bases removed from V and 8 bases from J, the gap between germline ends came to 23 bases. CDR1 and CDR2 (germline): SQVTM, ANQGSEA. The CDR3 loop reads CSGERGTGTTEAFF. CDR3 bases: TGCAGCGGGGAGAGGGGGACCGGGACGACGGAAGCTTTCTTT.

The V call is TRBV27, the J call TRBJ1-1; no reliable D call. The CDR3 runs 15 residues. Deletions cut 6 bases from V and 0 bases from J, with 14 bases between. From germline, CDR1 is MNHEY and CDR2 SMNVEV (reference sequence). The CDR3 loop is CASSRGPTVNTEAFF. The CDR3, as DNA: TGTGCCAGCAGCCGAGGCCCGACCGTGAACACTGAAGCTTTCTTT.

The rearrangement links TRBV5-6 to TRBJ1-6; TRBD1 matches at 7 bases. Unmatched junction bases numbered 3, after V lost 0 bases and J lost 0 bases. CDR3 length equals 17 residues. Looked up from germline, CDR1 is SGHDT and CDR2 is YYEEEE. CDR3 sequence (DNA): TGTGCCAGCAGCTTGGTGGGACAGATCTCCTATAATTCACCCCTCCACTTT. This sequence encodes CASSLVGQISYNSPLHF.

This clone appeared a single time. The rearrangement uses TRBV28 and TRBJ1-4; no reliable D call. Germline CDR1 and CDR2: MDHEN and SYDVKM. With 8 bases removed from V and 8 bases from J, the gap between germline ends came to 15 bases. This CDR3 is 13 amino acids long. CDR3 bases: TGTGCCAGCTCGCCCGGAGGACGAGAAAAACTGTTTTTT. It is translated as CASSPGGREKLFF.

This sequence joins TRBV30 and TRBJ1-2, with 8 bases matching TRBD1. CDR3 length: 14 amino acids. CDR1 and CDR2 (germline): GTSNPN, SVGIG (reference sequence). After removal of 2 bases from V and 4 bases from J, the junction contained 6 bases not matched to a gene. CDR3 in DNA: TGTGCCTGGAGTATTTCAGGGGGCTCCTATGGCTACACCTTC. It is translated as CAWSISGGSYGYTF.

The genes are TRBV2 and TRBJ2-5, with a tentative D call TRBD1 (5 bases). The J call may be in error: the DNA end matches TRBJ2-7 better. CDR3 length equals 13 residues. Per germline, CDR1 SNHLY and CDR2 FYNNEI. CDR3 nucleotide sequence: TGTGCCAGCAGTCCGCGACAGTCCTACGAGCAGTACTTC. Amino acids: CASSPRQSYEQYF.

V gene TRBV6-1 combines with J gene TRBJ1-2; the D gene is possibly TRBD1 (5 bases). Germline lookup yields CDR1 MNHNS and CDR2 SASEGT. The germline V and J ends were trimmed by 0 bases and 0 bases, with 11 bases remaining between them. The CDR3 is 16 residues long. As DNA, the CDR3 is TGTGCCAGCAGTGAAGCCTGGCGGGGGGCTAACTATGGCTACACCTTC. It translates to CASSEAWRGANYGYTF.

The chain combines TRBV4-3 with TRBJ1-4; D not resolved. The CDR3 contains 15 residues. Germline CDR1 LGHNA, CDR2 YSLEER. V lost 1 base, J lost 7 bases, and 13 bases lay in between. The CDR3 region is CASSQGEVRREKLFF. The DNA for the CDR3 is TGCGCCAGCAGCCAAGGTGAGGTTCGGCGTGAAAAACTGTTTTTT.

This chain connects TRBV6-1 to TRBJ2-3, with 7 positions matching TRBD1. Germline loops: CDR1 MNHNS, CDR2 SASEGT. Trimming removed 6 bases from V and 0 bases from J; junction bases left unmatched: 6. The CDR3 consists of 15 residues. DNA for the CDR3: TGTGCCAGCAGGGACAGGACCCTAAGCACAGATACGCAGTATTTT. It specifies CASRDRTLSTDTQYF.

The chain has TRBV7-2 and TRBJ2-5; 9 positions match TRBD2. Germline CDR1 and CDR2: SGHTA and FQGNSA. J gave up 5 bases and V 0 bases, and 7 bases lay outside the gene matches. The CDR3 totals 16 residues. The CDR3 DNA sequence: TGTGCCAGCAGCTTAGCGGCTAGCGGGGCATGGGAGACCCAGTACTTC. This codes for CASSLAASGAWETQYF.

The V gene is TRBV5-6, the J gene TRBJ1-1; no clear D gene. This CDR3 is built from 12 residues. Germline V gene sequence: CDR1 SGHDT, CDR2 YYEEEE. The V and J ends lost 1 base and 5 bases respectively, with 6 bases between them. The CDR3 protein is CASSLLTTEAFF. The CDR3 region has the DNA TGTGCCAGCAGCTTGCTAACTACTGAAGCTTTCTTT.

The chain has TRBV11-3 and TRBJ1-2; possible D gene TRBD1, 6 bases. The V end lost 4 bases, the J end lost 8 bases, and 23 bases lay between the germline ends. CDR3 length: 16 residues. The germline V gene encodes CDR1 SGHNT and CDR2 YENEEA. CDR3 bases: TGTGCCAGCAGCTCCCTACAGGGAAAGTCCGCGAAGGGCTACACCTTC. Amino acids: CASSSLQGKSAKGYTF.